The clone carrying this TCR beta chain has ten or more counts. Its antigen is unknown. The source of the sample is a study of human T cells and chemical hapten exposure. Study context: Researchers reported sensitizing an approximately 2 cm by approximately 2 cm upper inner arm skin site with 2% DPC.

Time point defined: pre-sensitization, week 0. Indicated treatment: therapeutic diphenylcyclopropenone sensitization with weekly scalp DPC. Sample donors consisted of patients with alopecia, aged 18 to 70 years, who were suitable for DPC. The study's findings and limits: As patch test score rose, PT1 expanded TCR counts tended to rise as well.

Original data processing: Between roughly 23,224 and 700,000 TCRs appeared in each sample, and the median stood at about 100,000. TCRdb processed the RACE reads anew with MiXCR; each CDR3 protein has one entry. Clone size and V and J calls follow TCRdb, not the original study. The sample contains roughly 90,000 distinct CDR3 sequences, around 10% of which appear only once. The clonotype was recovered from a middle-aged woman with alopecia areata. Some clones in this sample may be carry-over from other donors' samples. Sample: whole blood, taken in connection with sensitization to the hapten diphenylcyclopropenone (DPC).

The CDR3 here is CASRSGGQAYGYTF. The CDR3 DNA reads as TGTGCCAGTCGGTCGGGCGGCCAGGCATATGGCTACACCTTC. The chain joins TRBV6-5 to TRBJ1-2; D gene ambiguous. The V and J ends lost 9 bases and 5 bases respectively, with 19 bases between them. Germline CDR1 and CDR2: MNHEY and SVGAGI. The CDR3 runs 14 residues.